This TCR beta chain came from a study of early T cells in non-severe SARS-CoV-2 infection. For the study at large: Chains from this unsorted whole-blood bulk RNA could not be paired.

This CDR3 is 13 amino acids long. The germline CDR1 and CDR2 sequences are DFQATT and SNEGSKA (reference sequence). V was trimmed by 3 bases and J by 6 bases, leaving 12 bases between them. Overall study findings and caveats: Matches to VDJdb favored anti-spike CD8 responses and missed private and CD4 specificities.

At least ten counts were recorded for this clonotype. The antigen is undetermined. As part of library construction, unique molecular identifiers were attached to individual cDNA molecules. TCRdb re-called the 5' RACE reads through MiXCR, storing one row per CDR3 protein. The table has around 67,000 distinct CDR3 sequences, roughly an eighth seen once. The sequenced sample was whole blood. The clonotype comes from an adult who was a healthcare worker with PCR-confirmed SARS-CoV-2 infection or an uninfected control (not recorded which). V is TRBV20-1 and J is TRBJ2-1, with D tentatively TRBD2 (6 bases). The CDR3 nucleotides are TGCAGTGCTAGGGCCCCCGGGGGCAATGAGCAGTTCTTC. It is translated as CSARAPGGNEQFF.